The entry below describes one T cell receptor beta chain. The antigen is not known. CDR1 and CDR2 (germline): SGHKS, YYEKEE (reference sequence). V was trimmed by 4 bases and J by 4 bases, leaving 5 bases between them. This CDR3 spans 11 amino acids. The sample comes from a study of cytomegalovirus exposure and HLA in healthy donors. Study information: Within the Caucasian-associated ancestry cluster were 81% of the 350 to 400 genotyped donors. Study-wide findings and caveats: It was confirmed in vitro that three of the CMV-associated chains were specific for CMV antigens. TCR beta sequences numbering fewer than 20,000 were associated with HLA alleles at 0.05 false discovery rate in a later analysis. Per a later analysis, HLA-associated TCR beta chains showed more clonal expansion than other, equally common TCR beta chains.

PCR was performed using 60 Vbeta and 13 Jbeta primers. The method was immunoSEQ multiplex PCR; TCRdb's version includes in-frame clones alone and lacks a portion of them. The data show tens of thousands of clones, roughly 80% seen once. This clonotype was sampled from a human donor in good health. Sequences were obtained from PBMCs. The chain combines TRBV5-5 with TRBJ1-2; D is unresolved. The CDR3 coding sequence is TGTGCCAGCAGCGCCGGCTATGGCTACACCTTC. Translating gives CASSAGYGYTF.